Listed below are T cell receptor beta chains from one sample, sequenced in a study of metastatic and nonmetastatic thyroid tumors. TCRdb re-called clones from the PCR reads using MiXCR. The sample records several thousand clones, 3.3% being singletons. Sequenced sample: tumor tissue. The receptors here all came from a female donor with papillary thyroid cancer or a benign thyroid nodule (not recorded which). Some clones in this sample may be carry-over from other donors' samples. CDR3s include the opening cysteine and the closing phenylalanine or tryptophan. The D gene is left open where the match is weak. Only some rows state a clone size, as once, few, many or a class for expanded clones.

D gene	V gene	J gene	clone size	CDR3 protein	CDR3 DNA
NA	TRBV20-1	TRBJ2-7	medium-sized	CSARDRVPSSYEQYF	TGCAGTGCTAGAGATAGGGTCCCAAGCTCCTACGAGCAGTACTTC
NA	TRBV7-9	TRBJ1-1	many	CASSRENTEAFF	TGTGCCAGCAGCCGAGAGAACACTGAAGCTTTCTTT
NA	TRBV30	TRBJ1-5	many	CAWSPFGGFNQPQHF	TGTGCCTGGAGTCCTTTTGGGGGGTTTAATCAGCCCCAGCATTTT
TRBD1	TRBV19	TRBJ2-7	medium-sized	CASPTEAVRGSSYEQYF	TGTGCCAGTCCTACCGAGGCGGTCAGGGGGAGCTCCTACGAGCAGTACTTC
TRBD1	TRBV4-1	TRBJ1-6	medium-sized	CASSPPDRGYNSPLHF	TGCGCCAGCAGCCCTCCCGACAGGGGTTACAATTCACCCCTCCACTTT
TRBD1	TRBV12-3/TRBV12-4	TRBJ1-5	medium-sized	CASSQGGGSNQPQHF	TGTGCCAGCAGTCAGGGGGGGGGTAGCAATCAGCCCCAGCATTTT
NA	TRBV4-2	TRBJ1-6	many	CASSQDIRGFNSPLHF	TGTGCCAGCAGCCAAGACATCCGGGGGTTTAATTCACCCCTCCACTTT
NA	TRBV9	TRBJ2-2	medium-sized	CASSVALDPANTGELFF	TGTGCCAGCAGCGTAGCTCTGGACCCCGCGAACACCGGGGAGCTGTTTTTT
TRBD1	TRBV2	TRBJ1-2	medium-sized	CASSEGEGGHYGYTF	TGTGCCAGCAGTGAAGGGGAAGGGGGCCACTATGGCTACACCTTC
TRBD1	TRBV2	TRBJ2-5	many	CASTGTGGSEAQYF	TGTGCCAGCACCGGGACAGGGGGATCCGAGGCCCAGTACTTC
NA	TRBV12-3/TRBV12-4	TRBJ1-2	medium-sized	CASSLAPATVTYGYTF	TGTGCCAGCAGTTTAGCCCCAGCAACGGTAACGTATGGCTACACCTTC
NA	TRBV5-1	TRBJ1-4	many	CASSRGDTNEKLFF	TGCGCCAGCAGCCGCGGGGATACTAATGAAAAACTGTTTTTT
NA	TRBV19	TRBJ2-1	medium-sized	CASSTSYSYNEQFF	TGTGCCAGTAGTACTAGCTACTCCTACAATGAGCAGTTCTTC
NA	TRBV5-6	TRBJ1-1	many	CASSLSMGTNTEAFF	TGTGCCAGCAGCTTGAGTATGGGTACGAACACTGAAGCTTTCTTT
NA	TRBV27	TRBJ2-7	many	CASSPQVNYEQYF	TGTGCCAGCAGTCCCCAGGTAAACTACGAGCAGTACTTC
NA	TRBV6-1	TRBJ2-3	medium-sized	CASSERDRSTDTQYF	TGTGCCAGCAGTGAGCGAGACAGAAGCACAGATACGCAGTATTTT
NA	TRBV7-9	TRBJ2-5	many	CASSQGQLSGGETQYF	TGTGCCAGCAGCCAAGGACAGTTGTCAGGCGGAGAGACCCAGTACTTC
NA	TRBV5-7	TRBJ2-1	many	CASSTGFF	TGTGCCAGCAGCACGGGGTTCTTC
NA	TRBV19	TRBJ2-2	medium-sized	CASRGGGGNTGELFF	TGTGCCAGTAGAGGGGGGGGAGGGAACACCGGGGAGCTGTTTTTT
TRBD1	TRBV19	TRBJ2-7	many	CASSIAYRGSALPDEQYF	TGTGCCAGTAGTATAGCGTACAGGGGGTCCGCTCTACCCGACGAGCAGTACTTC
TRBD1	TRBV6-1	TRBJ1-2	many	CASSVGTGGLSNGYTF	TGTGCCAGCAGTGTAGGGACAGGGGGCCTCTCCAATGGCTACACCTTC
NA	TRBV7-2	TRBJ2-5	many	CASSLGLMLKTETQYF	TGTGCCAGCAGCTTAGGTCTCATGTTGAAAACGGAGACCCAGTACTTC
NA	TRBV7-9	TRBJ1-1	many	CASSRGANTEAFF	TGTGCCAGCTCGAGGGGGGCGAACACTGAAGCTTTCTTT
NA	TRBV7-9	TRBJ1-4	medium-sized	CASSPGPGEKLFF	TGTGCCAGCAGCCCAGGGCCAGGTGAAAAACTGTTTTTT
NA	TRBV5-1	TRBJ1-6	medium-sized	CASSLDGNNSPLHF	TGCGCCAGCAGCTTGGATGGAAATAATTCACCCCTCCACTTT
NA	TRBV6-1	TRBJ2-1	medium-sized	CASSEFPMSTWGNEQFF	TGTGCCAGCAGTGAATTCCCGATGAGCACTTGGGGCAATGAGCAGTTCTTC
NA	TRBV7-7	TRBJ1-3	many	CASSSGLGNTIYF	TGTGCTAGCAGCTCGGGACTAGGAAACACCATATATTTT
TRBD2	TRBV5-1	TRBJ2-2	many	CASSFSSGRTGELFF	TGCGCCAGCAGCTTCTCTAGCGGGAGGACCGGGGAGCTGTTTTTT
NA	TRBV4-1	TRBJ1-4	medium-sized	CASSQVFNEKLFF	TGCGCCAGCAGCCAAGTCTTCAATGAAAAACTGTTTTTT
TRBD1	TRBV6-1	TRBJ2-7	medium-sized	CASTTGGASAYEQYF	TGTGCCAGCACCACAGGGGGCGCTTCTGCCTACGAGCAGTACTTC
TRBD2	TRBV20-1	TRBJ2-7	many	CSATQLAGRPYEQYF	TGCAGTGCCACTCAACTAGCGGGAAGGCCCTACGAGCAGTACTTC
NA	TRBV7-6	TRBJ2-6	medium-sized	CASSPEAGGANVLTF	TGTGCCAGCAGCCCAGAGGCCGGTGGGGCCAACGTCCTGACTTTC
NA	TRBV20-1	TRBJ2-3	NA	CSADPRGQPLTDTQYF	TGCAGTGCTGACCCACGAGGGCAGCCCCTCACAGATACGCAGTATTTT
NA	TRBV6-2/TRBV6-3	TRBJ2-1	medium-sized	CASTIFQGSSSYNEQFF	TGTGCCAGCACCATATTCCAGGGCTCGAGCTCCTACAATGAGCAGTTCTTC
TRBD1	TRBV19	TRBJ2-7	many	CASSASTGAKQYF	TGTGCCAGTAGTGCCTCCACAGGGGCTAAGCAGTACTTC
NA	TRBV5-1	TRBJ2-3	medium-sized	CASSDRHSTDTQYF	TGCGCCAGCAGCGACAGACATAGCACAGATACGCAGTATTTT
NA	TRBV3-1	TRBJ2-3	many	CASSQTRGDTQYF	TGTGCCAGCAGCCAAACCAGGGGTGATACGCAGTATTTT
NA	TRBV11-2	TRBJ2-4	many	CASSGSSVKNIQYF	TGTGCCAGCAGTGGGAGCTCGGTGAAAAACATTCAGTACTTC
TRBD2	TRBV6-2/TRBV6-3	TRBJ2-7	medium-sized	CASLRSGGGEQYF	TGTGCCAGCCTCCGTAGCGGGGGAGGCGAGCAGTACTTC
NA	TRBV5-4	TRBJ2-7	many	CASSLFGDNPYEQYF	TGTGCCAGCAGCTTGTTTGGGGACAACCCCTACGAGCAGTACTTC
NA	TRBV10-3	TRBJ2-1	many	CAISESFSGDEQFF	TGTGCCATCAGTGAGTCGTTCTCGGGGGACGAGCAGTTCTTC
NA	TRBV3-1	TRBJ1-1	many	CASSQVEGVTEAFF	TGTGCCAGCAGCCAAGTTGAAGGGGTTACTGAAGCTTTCTTT
NA	TRBV19	TRBJ1-1	medium-sized	CASRVGDTNTEAFF	TGTGCCAGTAGGGTTGGGGACACAAACACTGAAGCTTTCTTT
TRBD2	TRBV12-3/TRBV12-4	TRBJ2-7	medium-sized	CASSPSGSGTYEQYF	TGTGCCAGCAGTCCGTCCGGTAGCGGGACATACGAGCAGTACTTC
NA	TRBV20-1	TRBJ2-1	medium-sized	CSARAGSGYNEQFF	TGCAGTGCTAGGGCCGGGAGCGGTTACAATGAGCAGTTCTTC
NA	TRBV20-1	TRBJ2-7	many	CSAGDRTYEQYF	TGCAGTGCTGGCGACAGGACCTACGAGCAGTACTTC
TRBD2	TRBV7-9	TRBJ2-3	medium-sized	CASSPTSGKYKDTQYF	TGTGCCAGCAGTCCTACTAGCGGGAAATATAAAGATACGCAGTATTTT
NA	TRBV24-1	TRBJ2-7	many	CATSDLFSYEQYF	TGTGCCACCAGTGATTTATTTTCCTACGAGCAGTACTTC
TRBD1	TRBV10-3	TRBJ2-3	many	CANWDSDFADTQYF	TGTGCCAACTGGGACAGTGATTTCGCAGATACGCAGTATTTT
NA	TRBV24-1	TRBJ2-6	many	CATSDLSGANVLTF	TGTGCCACCAGTGACCTCTCTGGGGCCAACGTCCTGACTTTC
NA	TRBV2	TRBJ1-4	many	CASRRHRANNEKLFF	TGTGCCAGCAGACGACACAGGGCTAATAATGAAAAACTGTTTTTT
NA	TRBV20-1	TRBJ2-1	many	CSASSPLEGEQFF	TGCAGTGCTAGTAGTCCTTTAGAGGGTGAGCAGTTCTTC
NA	TRBV5-1	TRBJ2-1	many	CASSLGFGGTRDEQFF	TGCGCCAGCAGCTTGGGATTCGGCGGGACAAGGGATGAGCAGTTCTTC
TRBD1	TRBV2	TRBJ2-7	many	CASSALPGQGAYEQYF	TGTGCCAGCAGTGCACTACCGGGACAGGGGGCCTACGAGCAGTACTTC
NA	TRBV19	TRBJ1-6	medium-sized	CASSPGINSPLHF	TGTGCCAGTAGCCCAGGGATAAATTCACCCCTCCACTTT
NA	TRBV6-1	TRBJ1-1	medium-sized	CASSEWGLNTEAFF	TGTGCCAGCAGTGAATGGGGGCTGAACACTGAAGCTTTCTTT